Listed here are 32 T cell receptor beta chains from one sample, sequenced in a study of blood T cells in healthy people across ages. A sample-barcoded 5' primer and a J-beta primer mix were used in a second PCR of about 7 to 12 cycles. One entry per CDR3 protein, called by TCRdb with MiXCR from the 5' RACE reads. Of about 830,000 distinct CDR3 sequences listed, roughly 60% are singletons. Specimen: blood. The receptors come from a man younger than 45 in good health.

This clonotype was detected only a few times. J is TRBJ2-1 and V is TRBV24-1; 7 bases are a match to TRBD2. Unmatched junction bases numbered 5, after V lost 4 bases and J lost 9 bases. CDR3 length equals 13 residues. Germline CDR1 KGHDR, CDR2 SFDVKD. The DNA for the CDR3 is TGTGCCACCAGTGAATGGGGAGGGAGTGAGCAGTTCTTC. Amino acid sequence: CATSEWGGSEQFF.

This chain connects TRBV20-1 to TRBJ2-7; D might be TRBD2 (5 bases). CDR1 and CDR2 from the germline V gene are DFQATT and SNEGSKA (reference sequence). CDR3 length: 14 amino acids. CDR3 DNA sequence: TGCAGCACTGAGCTGGGATCGGGGTCCTACGAGCAGTACTTC. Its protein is CSTELGSGSYEQYF.

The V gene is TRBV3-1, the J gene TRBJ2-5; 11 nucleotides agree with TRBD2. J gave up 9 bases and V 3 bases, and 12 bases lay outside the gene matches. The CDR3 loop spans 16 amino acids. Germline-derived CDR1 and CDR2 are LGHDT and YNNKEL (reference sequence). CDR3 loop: CASSQVGTSGRSAQYF. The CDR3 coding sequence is TGTGCCAGCAGCCAGGTCGGGACTAGCGGCAGGAGTGCCCAGTACTTC.

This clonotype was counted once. CDR3 DNA: TGTGCCAGCAGCCCCACGGTTGCGGGACACCTGTACAATGAGCAGTTCTTC. Amino acid sequence: CASSPTVAGHLYNEQFF. This rearrangement joins TRBV7-2 to TRBJ2-1, with D perhaps assigned TRBD1 or TRBD2 (6 bases each). With 5 bases removed from V and 4 bases from J, the gap between germline ends came to 21 bases. Germline loops: CDR1 SGHTA, CDR2 FQGNSA. The CDR3 has 17 amino acids.

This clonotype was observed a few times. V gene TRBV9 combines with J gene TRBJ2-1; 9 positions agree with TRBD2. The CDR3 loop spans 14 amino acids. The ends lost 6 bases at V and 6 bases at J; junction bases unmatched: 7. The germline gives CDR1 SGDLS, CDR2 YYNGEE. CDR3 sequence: CASTRGGAPNEQFF. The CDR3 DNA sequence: TGTGCCAGCACCCGCGGGGGGGCCCCCAATGAGCAGTTCTTC.

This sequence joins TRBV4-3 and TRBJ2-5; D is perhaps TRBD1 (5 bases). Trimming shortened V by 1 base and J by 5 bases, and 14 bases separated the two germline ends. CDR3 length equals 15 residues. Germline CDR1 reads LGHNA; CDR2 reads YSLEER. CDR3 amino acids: CASSQVTGLGETQYF. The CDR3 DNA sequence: TGCGCCAGCAGCCAAGTAACAGGTCTTGGGGAGACCCAGTACTTC.

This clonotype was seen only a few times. This chain's CDR3 is CASSLVDSGVELFF. DNA for the CDR3: TGCGCCAGCAGCTTGGTGGATTCGGGCGTGGAGCTGTTTTTT. The chain uses TRBV5-1 and TRBJ2-2; no reliable D call. Germline lookup yields CDR1 SGHRS and CDR2 YFSETQ. Trimming pared 0 bases from V and 10 bases from J, leaving 13 bases between. The CDR3 consists of 14 residues.

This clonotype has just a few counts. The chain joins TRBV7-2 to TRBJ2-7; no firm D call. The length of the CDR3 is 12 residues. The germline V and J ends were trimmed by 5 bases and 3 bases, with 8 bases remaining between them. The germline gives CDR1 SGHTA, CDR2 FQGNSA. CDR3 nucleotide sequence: TGTGCCAGCAGCGATACTCTCTACGAGCAGTACTTC. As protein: CASSDTLYEQYF.

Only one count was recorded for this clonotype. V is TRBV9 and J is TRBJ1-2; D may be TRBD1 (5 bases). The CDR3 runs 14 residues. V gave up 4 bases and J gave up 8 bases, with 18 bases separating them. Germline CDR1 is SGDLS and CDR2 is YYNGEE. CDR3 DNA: TGTGCCAGCAGCCCACGGGACGATCGTAGCGGCTACACCTTC. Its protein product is CASSPRDDRSGYTF.

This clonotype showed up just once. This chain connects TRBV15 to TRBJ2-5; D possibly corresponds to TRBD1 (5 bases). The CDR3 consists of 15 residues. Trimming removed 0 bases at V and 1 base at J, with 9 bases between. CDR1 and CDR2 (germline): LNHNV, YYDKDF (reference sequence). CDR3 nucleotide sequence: TGTGCCACCAGCAGAGATGGGGCCACCCAAGAGACCCAGTACTTC. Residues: CATSRDGATQETQYF.

DNA of the CDR3: TGTGCCAGCAGCCCCTCGTTTGGTTCAGCCAAAAACATTCAGTACTTC. Protein product: CASSPSFGSAKNIQYF. This chain links TRBV7-2 with TRBJ2-4; no definite D call. The CDR3 consists of 16 residues. Germline V gene sequence: CDR1 SGHTA, CDR2 FQGNSA. The V gene lost 5 bases and the J gene lost 0 bases, with 14 bases spanning the gap.

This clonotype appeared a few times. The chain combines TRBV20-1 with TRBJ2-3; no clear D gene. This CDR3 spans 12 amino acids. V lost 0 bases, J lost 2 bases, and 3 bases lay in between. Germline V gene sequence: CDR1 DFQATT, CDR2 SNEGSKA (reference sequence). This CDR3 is CSARELTDTQYF. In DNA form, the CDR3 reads TGCAGTGCTAGAGAGCTCACAGATACGCAGTATTTT.

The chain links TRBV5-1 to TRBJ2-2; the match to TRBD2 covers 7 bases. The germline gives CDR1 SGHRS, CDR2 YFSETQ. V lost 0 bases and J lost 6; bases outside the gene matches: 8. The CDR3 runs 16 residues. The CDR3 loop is CASSLGLARSAGELFF. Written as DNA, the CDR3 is TGCGCCAGCAGCTTGGGACTAGCAAGGTCGGCCGGGGAGCTGTTTTTT.

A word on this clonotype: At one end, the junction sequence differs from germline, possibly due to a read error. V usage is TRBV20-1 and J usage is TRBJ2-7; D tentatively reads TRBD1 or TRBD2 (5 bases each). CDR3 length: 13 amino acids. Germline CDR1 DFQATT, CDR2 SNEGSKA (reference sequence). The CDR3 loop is CSARALGRYKQYF. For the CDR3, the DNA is TGCAGTGCCAGAGCTTTGGGACGGTACAAGCAGTACTTC.

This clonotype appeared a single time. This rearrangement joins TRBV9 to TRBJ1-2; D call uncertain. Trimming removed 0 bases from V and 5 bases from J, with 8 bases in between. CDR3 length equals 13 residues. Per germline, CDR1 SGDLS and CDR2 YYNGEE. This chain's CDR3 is CASSVVPEYGYTF. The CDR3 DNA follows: TGTGCCAGCAGCGTAGTACCCGAGTATGGCTACACCTTC.

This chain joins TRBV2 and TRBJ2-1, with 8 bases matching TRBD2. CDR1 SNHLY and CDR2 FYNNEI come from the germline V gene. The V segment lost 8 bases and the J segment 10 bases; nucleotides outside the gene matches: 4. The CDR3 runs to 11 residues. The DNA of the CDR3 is TGTGCCAGCTTGAGCGGGAGCGAGCAGTTCTTC. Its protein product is CASLSGSEQFF.

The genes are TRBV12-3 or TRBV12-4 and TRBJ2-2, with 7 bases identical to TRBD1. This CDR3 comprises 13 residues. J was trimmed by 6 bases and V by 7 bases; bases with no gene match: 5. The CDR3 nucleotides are TGTGCCAGCACCCGAACAGGGGCCGGGGAGCTGTTTTTT. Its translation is CASTRTGAGELFF.

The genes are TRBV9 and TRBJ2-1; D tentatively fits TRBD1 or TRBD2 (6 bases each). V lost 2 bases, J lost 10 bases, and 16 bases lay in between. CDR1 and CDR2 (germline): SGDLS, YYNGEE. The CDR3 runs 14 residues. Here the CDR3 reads CASSVGGAPYEQFF. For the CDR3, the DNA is TGTGCCAGCAGCGTCGGGGGCGCGCCCTACGAGCAGTTCTTC.

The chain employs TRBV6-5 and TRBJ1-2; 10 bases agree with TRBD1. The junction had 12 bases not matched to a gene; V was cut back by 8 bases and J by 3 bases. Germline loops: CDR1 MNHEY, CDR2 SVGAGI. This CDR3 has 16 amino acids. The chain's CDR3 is CASWDRGFPGDYGYTF. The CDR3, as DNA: TGTGCCAGCTGGGACAGGGGTTTCCCTGGGGACTATGGCTACACCTTC.

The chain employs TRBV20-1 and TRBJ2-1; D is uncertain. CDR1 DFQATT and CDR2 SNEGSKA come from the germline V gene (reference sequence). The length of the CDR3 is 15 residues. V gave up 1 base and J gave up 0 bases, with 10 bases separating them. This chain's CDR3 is CSARVGAYSYNEQFF. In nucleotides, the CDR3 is TGCAGTGCTAGAGTAGGCGCCTACTCCTACAATGAGCAGTTCTTC.

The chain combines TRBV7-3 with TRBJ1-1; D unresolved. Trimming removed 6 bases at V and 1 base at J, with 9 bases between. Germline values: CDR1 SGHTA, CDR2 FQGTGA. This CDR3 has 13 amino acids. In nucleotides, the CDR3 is TGTGCCAGCAGAGAACGGGGGAACACTGAAGCTTTCTTT. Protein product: CASRERGNTEAFF. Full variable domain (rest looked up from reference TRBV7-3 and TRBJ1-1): GAGVSQTPSNKVTEKGKYVELRCDPISGHTALYWYRQSLGQGPEFLIYFQGTGAADDSGLPNDRFFAVRPEGSVSTLKIQRTERGDSAVYLCASRERGNTEAFFGQGTRLTVV.

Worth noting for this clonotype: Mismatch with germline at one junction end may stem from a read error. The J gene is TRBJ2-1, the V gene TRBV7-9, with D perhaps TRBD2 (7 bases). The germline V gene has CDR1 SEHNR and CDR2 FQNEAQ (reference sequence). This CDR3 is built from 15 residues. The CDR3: CASRPAAGAYNGQFF. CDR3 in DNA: TGTGCCAGCAGGCCCGCGGCGGGGGCATACAATGGGCAGTTCTTC.

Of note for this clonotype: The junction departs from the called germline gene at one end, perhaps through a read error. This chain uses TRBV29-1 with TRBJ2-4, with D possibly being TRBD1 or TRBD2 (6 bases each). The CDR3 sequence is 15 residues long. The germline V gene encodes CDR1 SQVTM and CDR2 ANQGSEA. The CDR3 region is CGVEGGGGAKNIQYF. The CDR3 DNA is TGCGGCGTTGAAGGTGGAGGGGGAGCCAAAAACATTCAGTACTTC.

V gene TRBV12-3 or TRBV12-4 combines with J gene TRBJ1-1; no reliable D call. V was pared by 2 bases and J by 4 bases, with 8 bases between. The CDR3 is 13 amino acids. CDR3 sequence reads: CASSLIQFTEAFF. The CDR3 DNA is TGTGCCAGCAGTTTAATCCAGTTCACTGAAGCTTTCTTT.

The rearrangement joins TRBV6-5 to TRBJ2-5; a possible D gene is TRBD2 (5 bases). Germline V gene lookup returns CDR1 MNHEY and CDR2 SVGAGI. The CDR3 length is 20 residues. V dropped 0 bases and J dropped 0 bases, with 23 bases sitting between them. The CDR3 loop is CASSYSGGDSLEMYQETQYF. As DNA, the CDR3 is TGTGCCAGCAGTTACTCCGGAGGTGATTCGCTGGAAATGTACCAAGAGACCCAGTACTTC.

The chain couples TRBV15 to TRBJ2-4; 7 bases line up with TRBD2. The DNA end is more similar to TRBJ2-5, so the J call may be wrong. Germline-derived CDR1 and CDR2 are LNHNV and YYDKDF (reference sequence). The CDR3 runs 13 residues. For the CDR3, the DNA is TGTGCCACCAGCTTTCTAGCGGAAGAGACCCAGTACTTC. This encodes CATSFLAEETQYF.

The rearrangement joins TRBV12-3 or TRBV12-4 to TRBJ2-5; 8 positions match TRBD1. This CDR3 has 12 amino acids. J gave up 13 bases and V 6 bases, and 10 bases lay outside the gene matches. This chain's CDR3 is CASRFTAGQGYF. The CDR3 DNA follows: TGTGCCAGCAGGTTTACGGCAGGACAGGGGTACTTC.

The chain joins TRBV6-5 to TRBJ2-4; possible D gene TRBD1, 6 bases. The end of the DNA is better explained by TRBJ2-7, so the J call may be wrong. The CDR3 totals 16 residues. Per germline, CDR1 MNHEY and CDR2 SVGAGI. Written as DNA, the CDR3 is TGTGCCAGCAGTCCCCATCCCCAGGGGAACCCCTACGAGCAGTACTTC. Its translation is CASSPHPQGNPYEQYF.

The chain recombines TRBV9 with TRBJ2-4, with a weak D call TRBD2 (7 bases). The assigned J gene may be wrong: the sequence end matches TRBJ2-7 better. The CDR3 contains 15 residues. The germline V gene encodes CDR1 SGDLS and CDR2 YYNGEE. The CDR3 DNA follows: TGTGCCAGCAGCGCGTGGGGGGGCAAGAACTACGAGCAGTACTTC. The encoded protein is CASSAWGGKNYEQYF.

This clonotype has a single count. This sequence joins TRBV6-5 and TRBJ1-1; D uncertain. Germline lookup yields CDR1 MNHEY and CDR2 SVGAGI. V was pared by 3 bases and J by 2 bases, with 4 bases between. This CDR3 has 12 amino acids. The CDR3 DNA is TGTGCCAGCAGTTATGATAACACTGAAGCTTTCTTT. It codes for CASSYDNTEAFF.

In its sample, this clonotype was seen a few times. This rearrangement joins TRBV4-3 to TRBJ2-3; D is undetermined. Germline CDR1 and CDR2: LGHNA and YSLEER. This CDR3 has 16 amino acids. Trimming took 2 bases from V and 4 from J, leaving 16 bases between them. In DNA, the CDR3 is TGCGCCAGCAGCCAAAATCTCTGGGGTAACGCAGATACGCAGTATTTT. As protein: CASSQNLWGNADTQYF.

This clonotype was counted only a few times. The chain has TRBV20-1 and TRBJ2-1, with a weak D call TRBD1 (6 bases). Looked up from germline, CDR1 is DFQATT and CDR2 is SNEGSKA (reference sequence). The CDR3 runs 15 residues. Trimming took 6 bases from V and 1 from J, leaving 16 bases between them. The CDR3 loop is CSANPLGGSYNEQFF. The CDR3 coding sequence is TGCAGTGCCAACCCTTTAGGGGGATCCTACAATGAGCAGTTCTTC.